This entry is about one T cell receptor beta chain. Its cognate antigen has yet to be identified. Base qualities are missing; no much larger clone stands one base away. The CDR3 runs 15 residues from the cysteine to the phenylalanine. Solely the CDR3 DNA is kept, with 45 bases framed from the first base. Blood samples were collected up to 4 times in the first month after transplant and then at least monthly when available. This entry belongs to a study of graft-versus-host responses after intestinal transplantation (dated by TCRdb to the early 2020s). At the level of the whole study: The transplants that recipients received were multivisceral, liver-intestinal, or isolated intestinal. Every recipient was given anti-thymocyte globulin induction, followed by roughly 3 years of maintenance tacrolimus and steroids. Bulk TCR-beta CDR3 sequencing was used to track graft-versus-host and host-versus-graft alloreactive T cell clones in the graft, circulation and bone marrow after intestinal transplantation. To identify alloreactive clones, pre-transplant mixed lymphocyte reaction products were sequenced and then compared with unstimulated pre-transplant donor and recipient T cells. The cohort enrolled 24 intestinal transplant recipients, one of whom was a retransplant, and 3 patients without pretransplant specimens were excluded. Donor T cell macrochimerism was defined as a peak of at least 4% donor T cells among recipient peripheral blood mononuclear cells. Instead of going to the commercial service, samples from a few later patients were sequenced in-house on an Illumina MiSeq and processed with MiXCR.

Results and caveats for the whole study, not just this receptor: GvH clones turned up in recipient bone marrow, with some appearing earlier in ileal mucosa or blood, a pattern consistent with an intestinal mucosal origin. In the allografts of patients with donor T cell macrochimerism, GvH to HvG T cell clonal ratios were high. Conclusions were limited by the relatively low number and heterogeneity of intestinal transplant patients. Early after transplant, declines in HvG clones were associated with peak levels of circulating GvH clones.

Library construction relied on the immunoSEQ multiplex PCR assay. High-throughput TCR-beta CDR3 sequencing of genomic DNA from most patients was performed by Adaptive Biotechnologies. The published analysis was carried out like this. TCR sequencing data were retrieved from Adaptive's ImmunoSEQ software for about 17 patients, whereas a few other patients were processed with MiXCR and VDJtools. CDR3 nucleotide sequences shared between donor and recipient were removed because their origin could not be assigned. At least 2-fold expansion over unstimulated cells and a minimum CFSE-low frequency of 0.002% (template counts) or 0.001% (read counts) were required for clones to be classified as alloreactive. Clones were considered mappable if detected in sequenced pre-transplant spleen, lymph node, or MLR CFSE-low populations of the donor or recipient. The cumulative frequency of alloreactive clones was calculated as a percentage of all sequences, weighted by copy number. This immuneACCESS table, as held by TCRdb, lists in-frame sequences with V and J called but not all clones. Of the missing ones, under half trace to an unresolved V gene in checked studies; the others have no known cause. The V and J calls and the clone size are those of that table, but D and trimming were determined from the DNA. This sample is represented by around 29,000 clones; about 92% of them were singletons. Roughly 0.72% of the sample comes from the top ten.

This TCR derives from a human patient who received an intestinal transplant, so some T cells may come from the graft donor. The sample in question was PBMCs, obtained about 70 days after intestinal transplant. The chain joins TRBV12-2 to TRBJ1-6; TRBD1, as called in the table, went unchecked against the DNA. TRBV12-2 is marked as a pseudogene. The CDR3 region: CASRPPGQNNSPLHF. The bases read TGTGCAAGTCGCCCCCCGGGACAAAATAATTCACCCCTCCACTTT.